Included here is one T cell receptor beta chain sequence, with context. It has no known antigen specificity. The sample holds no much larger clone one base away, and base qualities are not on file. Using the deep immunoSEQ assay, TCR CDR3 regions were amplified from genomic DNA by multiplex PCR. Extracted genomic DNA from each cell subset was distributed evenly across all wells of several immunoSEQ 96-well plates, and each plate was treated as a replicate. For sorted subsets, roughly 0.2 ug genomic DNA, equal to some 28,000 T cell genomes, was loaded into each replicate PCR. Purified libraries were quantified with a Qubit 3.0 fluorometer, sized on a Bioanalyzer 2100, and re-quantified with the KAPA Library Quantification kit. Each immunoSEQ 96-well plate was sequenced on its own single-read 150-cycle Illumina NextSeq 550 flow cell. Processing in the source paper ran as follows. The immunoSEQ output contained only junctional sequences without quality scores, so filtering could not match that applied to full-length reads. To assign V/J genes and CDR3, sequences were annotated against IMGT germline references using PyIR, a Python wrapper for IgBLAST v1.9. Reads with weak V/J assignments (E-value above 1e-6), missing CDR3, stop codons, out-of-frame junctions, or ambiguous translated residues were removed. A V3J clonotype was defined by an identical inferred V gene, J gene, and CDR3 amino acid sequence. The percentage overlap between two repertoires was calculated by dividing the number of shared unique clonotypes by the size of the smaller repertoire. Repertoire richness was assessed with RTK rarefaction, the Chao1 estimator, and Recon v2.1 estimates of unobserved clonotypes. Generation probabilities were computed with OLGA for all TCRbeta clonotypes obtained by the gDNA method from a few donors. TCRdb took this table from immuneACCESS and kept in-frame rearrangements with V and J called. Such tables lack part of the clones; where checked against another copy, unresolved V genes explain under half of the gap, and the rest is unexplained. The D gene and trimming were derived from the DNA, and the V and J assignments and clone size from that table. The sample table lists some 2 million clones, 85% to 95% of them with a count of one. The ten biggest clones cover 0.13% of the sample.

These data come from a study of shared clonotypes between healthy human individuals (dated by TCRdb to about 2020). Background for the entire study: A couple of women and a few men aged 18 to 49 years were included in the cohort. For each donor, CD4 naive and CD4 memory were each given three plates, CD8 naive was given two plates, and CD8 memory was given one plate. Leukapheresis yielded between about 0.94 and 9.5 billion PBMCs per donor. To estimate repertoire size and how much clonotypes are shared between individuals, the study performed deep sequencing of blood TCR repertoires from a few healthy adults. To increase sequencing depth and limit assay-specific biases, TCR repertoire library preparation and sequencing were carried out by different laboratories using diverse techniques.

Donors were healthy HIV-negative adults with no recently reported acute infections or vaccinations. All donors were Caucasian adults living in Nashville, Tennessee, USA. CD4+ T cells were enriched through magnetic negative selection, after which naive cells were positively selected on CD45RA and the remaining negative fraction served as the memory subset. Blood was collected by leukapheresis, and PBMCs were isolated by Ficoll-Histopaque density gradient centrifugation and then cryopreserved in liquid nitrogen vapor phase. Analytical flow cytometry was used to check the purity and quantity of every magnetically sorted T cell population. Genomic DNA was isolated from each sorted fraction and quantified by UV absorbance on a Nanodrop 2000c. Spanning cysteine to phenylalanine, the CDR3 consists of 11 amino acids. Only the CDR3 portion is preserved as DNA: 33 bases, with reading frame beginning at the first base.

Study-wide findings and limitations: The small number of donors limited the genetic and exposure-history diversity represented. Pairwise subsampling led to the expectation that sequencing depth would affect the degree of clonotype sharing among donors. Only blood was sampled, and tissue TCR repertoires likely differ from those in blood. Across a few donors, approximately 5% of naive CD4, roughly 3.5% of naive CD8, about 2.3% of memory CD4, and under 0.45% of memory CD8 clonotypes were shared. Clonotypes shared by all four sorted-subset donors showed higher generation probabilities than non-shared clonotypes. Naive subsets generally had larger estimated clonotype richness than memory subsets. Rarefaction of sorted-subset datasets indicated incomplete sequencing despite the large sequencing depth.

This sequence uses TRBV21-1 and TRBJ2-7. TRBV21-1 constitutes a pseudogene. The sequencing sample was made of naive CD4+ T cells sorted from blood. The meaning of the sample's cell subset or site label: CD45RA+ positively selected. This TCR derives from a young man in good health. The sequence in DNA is TGTGCCAGCAGCAAAGCCTACGAGCAGTACTTC. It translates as CASSKAYEQYF.